This note documents a single T cell receptor (beta chain) sequence. Its target is unknown. MiXCR, run by TCRdb on the 5' RACE reads, gives a single entry per CDR3 protein. The table records 450,000 to 600,000 distinct CDR3 sequences, approximately 16% of them present only once. The CDR3 loop spans 11 amino acids. Germline CDR1 is SGHRS and CDR2 is YFSETQ. The V end was cut by 7 bases, the J end by 5 bases, with 9 bases between. This sample stems from a study of T cells after yellow fever vaccination. The study's findings and limits: Researchers cautioned that FACS-sorted repertoires could harbor abundant clonotypes contaminating from the bulk population.

The receptor's source is a man aged 18 to 30 who received the YFV17D yellow fever vaccine. This sample comprised PBMCs, obtained about 5 days after the first yellow fever vaccination. This chain uses TRBV5-1 with TRBJ2-5; possible D gene TRBD1, 5 bases. CDR3 sequence: CASGAWETQYF. CDR3 in DNA: TGCGCCAGCGGGGCATGGGAGACCCAGTACTTC.